The T cell receptor beta chain under discussion was sequenced for a study of T cell responses to AZD1222 COVID-19 vaccine. Only in-frame clones appear in the TCRdb table, and some are missing; sequencing was by immunoSEQ multiplex PCR. The sample has some 140,000 clones, roughly 84% seen once; the top ten hold over 4%. Between the trimmed V and J ends, which lost 0 bases and 14 bases, there was a span of 13 bases. The germline V gene encodes CDR1 GTSNPN and CDR2 SVGIG (reference sequence). This CDR3 has 11 amino acids. This clone occurred once. The receptor was isolated from an adult in good health. The sequenced sample was peripheral blood, obtained on day 0 of AZD1222 vaccination. This chain joins TRBV30 and TRBJ1-2, with D possibly matching TRBD1 (6 bases). As DNA, the CDR3 is TGTGCCTGGAGTGTAAGTCGGGGGCGGACCTTC. Protein sequence: CAWSVSRGRTF.